The subject of this entry is one T cell receptor beta chain. These data are taken from a study of blood T cell repertoires in COVID-19. Study context: Sites in the United States, Italy and Spain provided acute and convalescent COVID-19 samples. In each case, the material was cDNA or gDNA derived from T cells, B-cell-depleted T cells, or PBMCs.

V lost 3 bases, J lost 7 bases, and 9 bases stayed unmatched. Germline V CDR1 and CDR2: LGHDT, YNNKEL (reference sequence). The CDR3 totals 15 residues. Original analysis: Nucleated cell counts were estimated from reference gene primer amplification. TCRdb's copy holds only in-frame clones and misses some; the assay was immunoSEQ multiplex PCR. The V and J calls and the clone size are those of that table, but D and trimming were determined from the DNA. The sample has some 110,000 clones, around 84% seen once. What was sequenced was peripheral blood. The TCR comes from an elderly woman with acute or convalescent COVID-19. The chain couples TRBV3-1 (or the pseudogene TRBV3-2) to TRBJ2-1, with TRBD1 matching over 7 bases. The CDR3 DNA follows: TGTGCCAGCAGCCAGGGGAAGGGGGCTGTTAATGAGCAGTTCTTC. As protein: CASSQGKGAVNEQFF.